The 26 T cell receptor beta chains given below trace back to one sample, sequenced in a study of shared clonotypes between healthy human individuals. Sequencing used immunoSEQ multiplex PCR; TCRdb keeps in-frame clones, though not all of them. The profile shows 2 million to 2.5 million clones, about nine tenths of them singletons. Sequencing was done on a sample of naive CD4+ T cells from PBMCs. Subset meaning: CD45RA+ positively selected. The receptor set was obtained from a man between 18 and 35 years old in good health. Some clones in this sample may be carry-over from other donors' samples.

The J gene is TRBJ2-3, the V gene TRBV25-1; no firm D call. Trimming removed 8 bases at V and 4 bases at J, with 19 bases between. This CDR3 spans 15 amino acids. Germline-derived CDR1 and CDR2 are MGHDK and SYGVNS. The CDR3 protein is CASADLRSNSDTQYF. The CDR3 nucleotides are TGTGCCAGCGCCGACCTCCGGAGTAATTCAGATACGCAGTATTTT.

The V call is TRBV21-1, the J call TRBJ1-2; the table's D call, TRBD1, was not checked against the DNA. TRBV21-1 represents a pseudogene. This CDR3 has 15 residues. The CDR3 region is CASSKGDSANYGYTF. Here the CDR3 DNA reads TGTGCCAGCAGCAAAGGGGACAGCGCAAACTATGGCTACACCTTC.

This chain uses TRBV14 with TRBJ2-7, with D possibly matching TRBD1 (6 bases). Germline CDR1 is SGHDN and CDR2 is FVKESK. The V and J ends lost 3 bases and 2 bases respectively, with 14 bases between them. CDR3 length: 15 amino acids. CDR3: CASSHSPWTAYEQYF. The CDR3 coding sequence is TGTGCCAGCAGCCATTCACCATGGACAGCCTACGAGCAGTACTTC.

The V call is TRBV7-9, the J call TRBJ2-5; TRBD1 is a possible D gene (6 bases). The germline gives CDR1 SEHNR, CDR2 FQNEAQ (reference sequence). The length of the CDR3 is 14 residues. Between the trimmed V and J ends, which lost 5 bases and 5 bases, there was a span of 15 bases. In DNA, the CDR3 is TGTGCCAGCAGCCAATCCACAGGGCTCGAGACCCAGTACTTC. Amino acid sequence: CASSQSTGLETQYF.

The chain is built from TRBV6-5 and TRBJ2-1; 7 bases agree with TRBD2. V trimming: 4 bases; J trimming: 6 bases; junction bases outside the gene matches: 6. Germline-derived CDR1 and CDR2 are MNHEY and SVGAGI. The CDR3 is 14 residues long. The CDR3 loop is CASSSPGGINEQFF. The CDR3 DNA is TGTGCCAGCAGTTCCCCCGGGGGGATCAATGAGCAGTTCTTC.

The V gene is TRBV5-1, the J gene TRBJ2-5; TRBD1 is a possible D gene (6 bases). This CDR3 comprises 13 residues. V gave up 6 bases and J gave up 2 bases, with 11 bases separating them. Germline CDR1 and CDR2: SGHRS and YFSETQ. This CDR3 is CASMTGLQETQYF. As DNA, the CDR3 is TGCGCCAGCATGACAGGTTTACAAGAGACCCAGTACTTC.

The chain couples TRBV5-1 to TRBJ2-7; 7 nucleotides match TRBD2. The CDR3 covers 14 residues. Trimming took 2 bases from V and 5 from J; bases not matched to a gene: 7. The germline CDR1 and CDR2 sequences are SGHRS and YFSETQ. The DNA for the CDR3 is TGCGCCAGCAGCTTCGCGGGAGACGCCAACGAGCAGTACTTC. This sequence encodes CASSFAGDANEQYF.

The rearrangement links TRBV27 to TRBJ1-4, with D uncertain. CDR1 is MNHEY and CDR2 is SMNVEV in the germline V gene (reference sequence). Trimming left V 0 bases short and J 0 bases short, with 8 bases between. The CDR3 sequence is 16 residues long. CDR3 amino acids: CASSLSWTATNEKLFF. For the CDR3, the DNA is TGTGCCAGCAGTTTATCCTGGACGGCAACTAATGAAAAACTGTTTTTT.

The V gene is TRBV4-2, the J gene TRBJ2-7, with 7 bases identical to TRBD2. Unmatched junction bases numbered 18, after V lost 1 base and J lost 6 bases. The CDR3 runs to 18 residues. Germline V gene lookup returns CDR1 LGHNA and CDR2 YNFKEQ. The CDR3 sequence is CASSQGHGGGGPLGEQYF. The CDR3 DNA follows: TGTGCCAGCAGCCAAGGGCACGGCGGGGGAGGGCCTCTTGGCGAGCAGTACTTC.

J is TRBJ1-4 and V is TRBV5-8; D remains ambiguous. Germline V CDR1 and CDR2: SGHTS, YDEGEE. This CDR3 is 16 amino acids long. The V gene lost 4 bases and the J gene lost 5 bases, with 18 bases spanning the gap. The CDR3 bases are TGTGCCAGCAGCCTGGGCTTTGTAGACACGAATGAAAAACTGTTTTTT. Translating gives CASSLGFVDTNEKLFF.

A remark on this clone: Additional DNA sequences in this sample encode the identical CDR3. J is TRBJ1-2 and V is TRBV14; D may be TRBD1 (5 bases). From germline, CDR1 is SGHDN and CDR2 FVKESK. Trimming took 3 bases from V and 5 from J, leaving 7 bases between them. The CDR3 covers 12 residues. The CDR3 protein is CASSQAGYGYTF. CDR3 nucleotides: TGTGCCAGCAGCCAGGCAGGGTATGGCTACACCTTC. The full variable domain, rest sourced from reference TRBV14 and TRBJ1-2, is EAGVTQFPSHSVIEKGQTVTLRCDPISGHDNLYWYRRVMGKEIKFLLHFVKESKQDESGMPNNRFLAERTGGTYSTLKVQPAELEDSGVYFCASSQAGYGYTFGSGTRLTVV.

V gene TRBV19 combines with J gene TRBJ2-7; 7 bases are a match to TRBD2. CDR3 length: 14 residues. V was clipped by 3 bases and J by 4 bases; unmatched bases: 6. Germline-derived CDR1 and CDR2 are LNHDA and SQIVND (reference sequence). DNA of the CDR3: TGTGCCAGTAGTATTCGGGCGGGAGTATACGAGCAGTACTTC. Its protein is CASSIRAGVYEQYF.

This sequence joins TRBV11-2 and TRBJ2-7, with D tentatively TRBD1 or TRBD2 (7 bases each). The CDR3 is 17 amino acids. Germline lookup yields CDR1 SGHAT and CDR2 FQNNGV. Trimming took off 5 bases at V and 2 bases at J, with 22 bases between the two ends. The CDR3: CASSARGRGRAAYEQYF. The DNA for the CDR3 is TGTGCCAGCAGCGCCCGAGGCAGGGGGAGGGCTGCCTACGAGCAGTACTTC. Supplemented by reference TRBV11-2 and TRBJ2-7, the full variable domain reads EAGVAQSPRYKIIEKRQSVAFWCNPISGHATLYWYQQILGQGPKLLIQFQNNGVVDDSQLPKDRFSAERLKGVDSTLKIQPAKLEDSAVYLCASSARGRGRAAYEQYFGPGTRLTVT.

This chain links TRBV6-5 with TRBJ1-2, with a weak D call TRBD1 (5 bases). Looked up from germline, CDR1 is MNHEY and CDR2 is SVGAGI. V was clipped by 2 bases and J by 8 bases, with 21 bases between them. This CDR3 is 16 amino acids long. CDR3 sequence: CASSYGGAGPRGGYTF. CDR3 in DNA: TGTGCCAGCAGTTACGGTGGGGCAGGGCCAAGGGGCGGCTACACCTTC.

The chain links TRBV5-1 to TRBJ1-3, with D tentatively TRBD1 (5 bases). V lost 7 bases to trimming and J lost 0 bases, with 11 bases between them. This CDR3 is built from 14 residues. CDR1 and CDR2 (germline): SGHRS, YFSETQ. The CDR3 loop is CASRDSSSGNTIYF. The CDR3 region has the DNA TGCGCCAGCCGTGACAGCAGCTCTGGAAACACCATATATTTT.

This chain links TRBV6-4 with TRBJ2-1; weak D call: TRBD2 (5 bases). Trimming removed 2 bases at V and 9 bases at J, with 11 bases between. The germline V gene has CDR1 MRHNA and CDR2 SNTAGT. This CDR3 comprises 13 residues. CDR3 nucleotide sequence: TGTGCCAGCAGTGACAGGGAGAGTAGTGAGCAGTTCTTC. This gives the protein CASSDRESSEQFF.

V gene TRBV28 combines with J gene TRBJ1-6; D is unresolved. CDR1 is MDHEN and CDR2 is SYDVKM in the germline V gene. The CDR3 has 15 residues. Trimming took 5 bases from V and 7 from J, leaving 15 bases between them. The CDR3 coding sequence is TGTGCCAGCAGTACCCAACAGCTACTGAATTCACCCCTCCACTTT. Protein: CASSTQQLLNSPLHF.

The J gene is TRBJ2-2, the V gene TRBV19, with 8 bases matching TRBD1. The germline V gene encodes CDR1 LNHDA and CDR2 SQIVND (reference sequence). V lost 5 bases, J lost 5 bases, and 4 bases stayed unmatched. The length of the CDR3 is 14 residues. This CDR3 reads CASSLTGGTGELFF. The CDR3 nucleotides read TGTGCCAGTAGTCTCACAGGGGGGACCGGGGAGCTGTTTTTT.

A remark on this clone: The same CDR3 is also encoded by other DNA sequences in this sample. This sequence joins TRBV7-3 and TRBJ2-7; 8 nucleotides agree with TRBD2. The germline V gene has CDR1 SGHTA and CDR2 FQGTGA. Germline trimming cut 2 bases from V and 1 base from J; bases unmatched to any gene: 4. The CDR3 consists of 15 residues. The CDR3 DNA reads as TGTGCCAGCAGCTTAGGGACTAGTTTATCCTACGAGCAGTACTTC. Translating gives CASSLGTSLSYEQYF.

The chain combines TRBV5-1 with TRBJ2-5; D ambiguous. The germline gives CDR1 SGHRS, CDR2 YFSETQ. The CDR3 is 13 amino acids. Trimming took off 6 bases at V and 3 bases at J, with 12 bases between the two ends. The CDR3 protein is CASTFSKEETQYF. The CDR3 DNA sequence: TGCGCCAGCACCTTTAGTAAGGAAGAGACCCAGTACTTC.

This clone was recorded only once. The gene calls are TRBV28 and TRBJ2-5; D possibly corresponds to TRBD2 (5 bases). Germline-derived CDR1 and CDR2 are MDHEN and SYDVKM. Trimming took off 2 bases at V and 5 bases at J, with 18 bases between the two ends. This CDR3 has 16 residues. CDR3 residues: CASSLRGRRRLETQYF. In DNA form, the CDR3 reads TGTGCCAGCAGTTTACGTGGCAGGCGGAGGTTGGAGACCCAGTACTTC.

The rearrangement joins TRBV7-3 to TRBJ2-3; D gene unclear. Germline V lookup: CDR1 SGHTA, CDR2 FQGTGA. The length of the CDR3 is 14 residues. Trimming shortened V by 3 bases and J by 2 bases, and 9 bases separated the two germline ends. CDR3 in DNA: TGTGCCAGCAGCTTTAAGGAAATCACAGATACGCAGTATTTT. Translated: CASSFKEITDTQYF.

This rearrangement joins TRBV28 to TRBJ2-7, with 10 bases identical to TRBD2. The CDR3 length is 15 residues. After removal of 7 bases from V and 2 bases from J, the junction contained 8 bases not matched to a gene. Germline V gene data show CDR1 as MDHEN and CDR2 as SYDVKM. The CDR3 sequence: CASTPWTSGTYEQYF. The CDR3 DNA reads as TGTGCCAGCACCCCTTGGACTAGCGGTACCTACGAGCAGTACTTC.

This rearrangement joins TRBV6-6 to TRBJ2-3; 10 bases map to TRBD1. The ends lost 6 bases at V and 7 bases at J; junction bases unmatched: 4. The CDR3 has 13 residues. CDR1 is MNHNY and CDR2 is SVGAGI in the germline V gene (reference sequence). The CDR3 protein is CASSRDRGNTQYF. CDR3 nucleotide sequence: TGTGCCAGCAGCCGGGACAGGGGAAATACGCAGTATTTT.

The J gene is TRBJ1-5, the V gene TRBV7-9, with 10 bases aligning to TRBD1. CDR1 is SEHNR and CDR2 is FQNEAQ in the germline V gene (reference sequence). The CDR3 is made up of 15 amino acids. After removal of 4 bases from V and 8 bases from J, the junction contained 8 bases not matched to a gene. The CDR3 loop is CASSSGQGNREPQHF. CDR3 coding DNA: TGTGCCAGCAGCTCGGGACAGGGGAATCGAGAGCCCCAGCATTTT.

This clone is a singleton in its sample. The chain links TRBV25-1 to TRBJ2-5, with 7 bases that match TRBD1. Germline lookup yields CDR1 MGHDK and CDR2 SYGVNS. The CDR3 spans 14 residues. V shed 4 bases, J shed 4 bases, and the junction held 6 bases outside the gene matches. Written as DNA, the CDR3 is TGTGCCAGCAGTGTCGCAGGGGGTCGAGAGACCCAGTACTTC. Translating gives CASSVAGGRETQYF.